The 27 T cell receptor beta chains given below trace back to one sample, sequenced in a study of identifying expanded T cells in peripheral blood. TCRdb keeps only in-frame clones here, not all; method: immunoSEQ multiplex PCR. The sample contains about 100,000 clones, over 80% of which appear only once. Sequenced material: blood. The receptors were sampled from a person between 18 and 69 years old in good health.

The V call is TRBV7-2, the J call TRBJ1-5; the D is unclear. Germline lookup yields CDR1 SGHTA and CDR2 FQGNSA. The CDR3 is made up of 12 amino acids. V was cut by 1 base and J by 8 bases, with 6 bases left in between. The CDR3 DNA reads as TGTGCCAGCAGCTTAGATCGGGAGCCCCAGCATTTT. Encoded protein: CASSLDREPQHF.

A remark on this clone: One end of the junction is discordant with germline, which a read error may explain. The chain recombines TRBV5-1 with TRBJ2-3, with 10 bases identical to TRBD2. This CDR3 is 15 amino acids long. Germline assignment: CDR1 SGHRS and CDR2 YFSETQ. CDR3 coding DNA: TGCGCCAGCAGCTTGGGCGCGGTAGCGGGGGGTGTCTTGCATTTT. Amino acids: CASSLGAVAGGVLHF.

This rearrangement joins TRBV6-5 to TRBJ2-7, with D tentatively TRBD1 or TRBD2 (6 bases each). CDR1 and CDR2 from the germline V gene are MNHEY and SVGAGI. V gave up 6 bases and J gave up 3 bases, with 18 bases separating them. The CDR3 is 15 amino acids. The CDR3 loop reads CASRRNRVEGYEQYF. As DNA, the CDR3 is TGTGCCAGCAGACGGAACAGGGTGGAGGGCTACGAGCAGTACTTC.

The chain has TRBV7-3 and TRBJ2-3; unclear D gene. The germline V and J ends were trimmed by 0 bases and 0 bases, with 7 bases remaining between them. The CDR3 extends over 15 amino acids. Per the germline V gene, CDR1 is SGHTA and CDR2 is FQGTGA. CDR3 nucleotides: TGTGCCAGCAGCTTAACGAGGCAGAGCACAGATACGCAGTATTTT. Protein sequence: CASSLTRQSTDTQYF.

The rearrangement joins TRBV23-1 to TRBJ1-2; D is ambiguous. TRBV23-1 is flagged as an ORF with uncertain function. V dropped 3 bases and J dropped 4 bases, with 6 bases sitting between them. The CDR3 totals 12 residues. DNA of the CDR3: TGCGCCAGCAGTCAGCCGATCTATGGCTACACCTTC. Protein product: CASSQPIYGYTF.

The rearrangement links TRBV19 to TRBJ1-5; D possibly corresponds to TRBD1 (6 bases). CDR1 and CDR2 from the germline V gene are LNHDA and SQIVND (reference sequence). V was trimmed by 6 bases and J by 4 bases, leaving 19 bases between them. CDR3 length: 16 residues. The chain's CDR3 is CASSRPHRTANQPQHF. In DNA, the CDR3 is TGTGCCAGTAGCCGCCCACATAGGACAGCTAATCAGCCCCAGCATTTT.

The V gene is TRBV19, the J gene TRBJ2-7, with a possible D match to TRBD2 (6 bases). Germline CDR1 and CDR2: LNHDA and SQIVND (reference sequence). The V end lost 5 bases, the J end lost 5 bases, and 13 bases lay between the germline ends. This CDR3 contains 13 residues. CDR3 in DNA: TGTGCCAGTAGTCTCGGGGAGGACGACGAGCAGTACTTC. It specifies CASSLGEDDEQYF.

V usage is TRBV5-5 and J usage is TRBJ1-1, with a weak D call TRBD1 (5 bases). This CDR3 region has 12 residues. Between the trimmed V and J ends, which lost 2 bases and 7 bases, there was a span of 9 bases. Looked up from germline, CDR1 is SGHKS and CDR2 is YYEKEE (reference sequence). CDR3 coding DNA: TGTGCCAGCAGCTTAAGTAGGGGTGAAGCTTTCTTT. Residues: CASSLSRGEAFF.

The gene calls are TRBV10-2 and TRBJ2-1; D possibly uses TRBD1 or TRBD2 (5 bases each). The germline CDR1 and CDR2 sequences are WSHSY and SAAADI. The V and J ends lost 7 bases and 5 bases respectively, with 21 bases between them. The CDR3 covers 16 residues. Written as DNA, the CDR3 is TGCGCCAGCATACGCAGGGTCCCAGCGGCAGACAATGAGCAGTTCTTC. Protein product: CASIRRVPAADNEQFF.

This sequence joins TRBV7-2 and TRBJ2-7; the D call may be TRBD1 or TRBD2 (6 bases each). The CDR3 extends over 17 amino acids. The germline V gene has CDR1 SGHTA and CDR2 FQGNSA. The V and J ends lost 2 bases and 0 bases respectively, with 17 bases between them. CDR3 DNA: TGTGCCAGCAGCTTACGGGACGGGGGCGGTAGCTCCTACGAGCAGTACTTC. Encoded protein: CASSLRDGGGSSYEQYF.

The J gene is TRBJ1-2, the V gene TRBV7-8; TRBD1 matches 8 bases. The CDR3 has 17 amino acids. Trimming removed 6 bases from V and 3 bases from J; junction bases left unmatched: 15. Germline CDR1 is SGHVS and CDR2 is FQNEAQ. The CDR3 nucleotides read TGTGCCAGCAGTCCAGGGGCAGGGGGCGGCCTCGACTATGGCTACACCTTC. Residues: CASSPGAGGGLDYGYTF.

The chain carries TRBV16 and TRBJ2-5, with 7 bases lining up with TRBD2. The CDR3 has 14 residues. V shed 8 bases, J shed 2 bases, and the junction held 8 bases outside the gene matches. The germline CDR1 and CDR2 sequences are KGHSY and FQNENV. CDR3 loop: CASVRQGLQETQYF. The CDR3 region has the DNA TGTGCCAGCGTCCGTCAGGGACTACAAGAGACCCAGTACTTC. The entire variable domain, with the rest obtained from reference TRBV16 and TRBJ2-5, is as follows: GEEVAQTPKHLVRGEGQKAKLYCAPIKGHSYVFWYQQVLKNEFKFLISFQNENVFDETGMPKERFSAKCLPNSPCSLEIQATKLEDSAVYFCASVRQGLQETQYFGPGTRLLVL.

The CDR3 reads CASMTELGGEQFF. DNA for the CDR3: TGTGCCAGTATGACCGAACTTGGGGGTGAGCAGTTCTTC. The chain couples TRBV19 to TRBJ2-1; the D call may be TRBD1 or TRBD2 (5 bases each). Germline V gives CDR1 LNHDA, CDR2 SQIVND (reference sequence). The V end lost 7 bases, the J end lost 9 bases, and 16 bases lay between the germline ends. CDR3 length equals 13 residues.

This chain links TRBV7-8 with TRBJ1-2; D gene unclear. Germline CDR1 is SGHVS and CDR2 is FQNEAQ. There are 16 residues in the CDR3. Trimming cost V 1 base and J 1 base, with 13 bases left between them. CDR3: CASSLGSGSFNYGYTF. The CDR3 DNA reads as TGTGCCAGCAGCTTAGGTTCCGGGAGTTTTAACTATGGCTACACCTTC.

The chain couples TRBV9 to TRBJ2-1, with 7 bases identical to TRBD1. Germline CDR1 reads SGDLS; CDR2 reads YYNGEE. The CDR3 sequence is 16 residues long. The V and J ends lost 0 bases and 6 bases, in that order; junction bases with no gene match: 9. The CDR3 DNA sequence: TGTGCCAGCAGCGTAGGGGACAGCTCCGGGTCCAATGAGCAGTTCTTC. Its translation is CASSVGDSSGSNEQFF.

V is TRBV5-4 and J is TRBJ2-6, with 7 positions matching TRBD1. The germline CDR1 and CDR2 sequences are SGHNT and YYREEE (reference sequence). V shed 0 bases, J shed 0 bases, and the junction held 6 bases outside the gene matches. The CDR3 totals 18 residues. CDR3 amino acids: CASSLGGTAYSGANVLTF. CDR3 nucleotide sequence: TGTGCCAGCAGCTTGGGGGGGACAGCATACTCTGGGGCCAACGTCCTGACTTTC.

The rearrangement uses TRBV5-6 and TRBJ1-1; 9 bases agree with TRBD1. This CDR3 is built from 19 residues. J lost 2 bases, V lost 2 bases, and 16 bases had no gene match. Germline loops: CDR1 SGHDT, CDR2 YYEEEE. The CDR3 here is CASSLGGYRDRELNTEAFF. CDR3 coding DNA: TGTGCCAGCAGCTTAGGCGGTTACCGGGACAGGGAACTTAACACTGAAGCTTTCTTT. Variable domain in full (rest from reference TRBV5-6 and TRBJ1-1): DAGVTQSPTHLIKTRGQQVTLRCSPKSGHDTVSWYQQALGQGPQFIFQYYEEEERQRGNFPDRFSGHQFPNYSSELNVNALLLGDSALYLCASSLGGYRDRELNTEAFFGQGTRLTVV.

The rearrangement joins TRBV4-1 to TRBJ2-7; weak D call: TRBD1 (7 bases). This CDR3 is 15 amino acids long. Looked up from germline, CDR1 is MGHRA and CDR2 is YSYEKL. The V end lost 3 bases, the J end lost 2 bases, and 14 bases lay between the germline ends. The CDR3 here is CASSQAGQKTYEQYF. The CDR3 nucleotides are TGCGCCAGCAGCCAGGCGGGACAGAAAACCTACGAGCAGTACTTC.

The chain employs TRBV6-1 and TRBJ1-5; 9 nucleotides line up with TRBD1. CDR1 and CDR2 (germline): MNHNS, SASEGT. V shed 7 bases, J shed 7 bases, and the junction held 11 bases outside the gene matches. This CDR3 is 15 amino acids long. The CDR3 spells CASTSGTGTAQPQHF. In DNA, the CDR3 is TGTGCCAGCACGTCCGGGACAGGGACGGCACAGCCCCAGCATTTT.

The genes are TRBV9 and TRBJ2-3; D not certain. The CDR3 has 12 amino acids. From germline, CDR1 is SGDLS and CDR2 YYNGEE. Trimming shortened V by 0 bases and J by 6 bases, and 5 bases separated the two germline ends. The CDR3 DNA follows: TGTGCCAGCAGCGTAGAGGTGGATACGCAGTATTTT. Its protein is CASSVEVDTQYF.

The chain employs TRBV13 and TRBJ2-5; tentatively, D is TRBD1 or TRBD2 (5 bases each). The CDR3 spans 16 residues. Germline-derived CDR1 and CDR2 are PRHDT and FYEKMQ (reference sequence). V was cut by 7 bases and J by 3 bases, with 21 bases left in between. The CDR3 spells CASNSNGFREKETQYF. CDR3 DNA sequence: TGTGCCAGCAACTCCAATGGCTTCAGGGAGAAAGAGACCCAGTACTTC.

The V gene is TRBV30, the J gene TRBJ2-3; perhaps D is TRBD1 or TRBD2 (5 bases each). The germline V gene encodes CDR1 GTSNPN and CDR2 SVGIG (reference sequence). The V end was cut by 3 bases, the J end by 4 bases, with 17 bases between. This CDR3 contains 15 residues. The CDR3 protein is CAWRPGQGRADTQYF. The CDR3 DNA is TGTGCCTGGAGACCCGGGCAGGGACGGGCAGATACGCAGTATTTT. Looking up the rest from reference TRBV30 and TRBJ2-3 gives the full variable domain: SQTIHQWPATLVQPVGSPLSLECTVEGTSNPNLYWYRQAAGRGLQLLFYSVGIGQISSEVPQNLSASRPQDRQFILSSKKLLLSDSGFYLCAWRPGQGRADTQYFGPGTRLTVL.

The chain recombines TRBV25-1 with TRBJ1-1; D gene uncertain. Germline CDR1 and CDR2: MGHDK and SYGVNS. This CDR3 has 15 amino acids. Trimming took off 2 bases at V and 6 bases at J, with 16 bases between the two ends. The CDR3 region has the DNA TGTGCCAGCAGTGAAAGGGCGGGGTATCGCGCTGAAGCTTTCTTT. Translation: CASSERAGYRAEAFF.

This clone was observed a few times. V and J are TRBV28 and TRBJ1-1; D possibly corresponds to TRBD1 (5 bases). CDR1 is MDHEN and CDR2 is SYDVKM in the germline V gene. The length of the CDR3 is 14 residues. V was trimmed by 7 bases and J by 1 base, leaving 13 bases between them. CDR3 sequence (DNA): TGTGCCAGCACCTTGGGGGGGAGGAACACTGAAGCTTTCTTT. Translation: CASTLGGRNTEAFF.

CDR3 loop: CASSLAIDYYNEQFF. The DNA for the CDR3 is TGCGCCAGCAGCTTGGCGATCGACTATTACAATGAGCAGTTCTTC. The chain joins TRBV5-1 to TRBJ2-1; tentative D call: TRBD2 (5 bases). Germline lookup yields CDR1 SGHRS and CDR2 YFSETQ. The CDR3 consists of 15 residues. Trimming left V 0 bases short and J 4 bases short, with 11 bases between.

This clone has a single count. The chain recombines TRBV5-4 with TRBJ1-1; 7 bases agree with TRBD1. Germline V gene lookup returns CDR1 SGHNT and CDR2 YYREEE (reference sequence). J gave up 5 bases and V 4 bases, and 11 bases lay outside the gene matches. This CDR3 has 15 residues. The CDR3 coding sequence is TGTGCCAGCAGCCCCCGACAGGGCTTGGAAACTGAAGCTTTCTTT. Protein product: CASSPRQGLETEAFF. Combining the CDR3 with reference TRBV5-4 and TRBJ1-1 gives the whole variable domain ETGVTQSPTHLIKTRGQQVTLRCSSQSGHNTVSWYQQALGQGPQFIFQYYREEENGRGNFPPRFSGLQFPNYSSELNVNALELDDSALYLCASSPRQGLETEAFFGQGTRLTVV.

The chain uses TRBV11-2 and TRBJ2-5; D possibly corresponds to TRBD1 (6 bases). V was trimmed by 1 base and J by 3 bases, leaving 12 bases between them. From germline, CDR1 is SGHAT and CDR2 FQNNGV. CDR3 length equals 15 residues. The CDR3 DNA reads TGTGCCAGCAGCTTAGGCCCAGGGGTAAAAGAGACCCAGTACTTC. As protein: CASSLGPGVKETQYF.